This is a list of T cell receptor beta chains from one sample in a study of long-term antiretroviral therapy in people with HIV. Only in-frame clones appear in the TCRdb table, and some are missing; sequencing was by immunoSEQ multiplex PCR. The sample consists of tens of thousands of clones, 70% to 80% of them appearing once. Material: unsorted PBMCs, obtained 1.9 years after starting antiretroviral therapy. Receptors were obtained from a young man with HIV. Each CDR3 is given with its conserved first and last residue. Fields, in order: V gene, D gene, J gene, CDR3 length, clone size, CDR3 protein, CDR3 DNA. The D gene is left open where the match is weak. Clone sizes are given selectively: once, few, many, or a class where the clone is expanded.

v_gene: TRBV19; d_gene: NA; j_gene: TRBJ1-5; len: 13; abundance: NA; CDR3aa: CASGSGIGQPQHF; CDR3nt: TGTGCCAGTGGTTCTGGGATTGGTCAGCCCCAGCATTTT
v_gene: TRBV6-1; d_gene: TRBD2; j_gene: TRBJ2-3; len: 15; abundance: NA; CDR3aa: CASSDEAGGPDTQYF; CDR3nt: TGTGCCAGCAGTGATGAAGCGGGGGGGCCAGATACGCAGTATTTT
v_gene: TRBV30; d_gene: TRBD1; j_gene: TRBJ1-4; len: 15; abundance: NA; CDR3aa: CAWSVLGTGLEKLFF; CDR3nt: TGTGCCTGGAGTGTATTGGGGACAGGCCTAGAAAAACTGTTTTTT
v_gene: TRBV9; d_gene: NA; j_gene: TRBJ1-1; len: 12; abundance: NA; CDR3aa: CASSNIGREAFF; CDR3nt: TGTGCCAGCAGCAACATCGGACGTGAAGCTTTCTTT
v_gene: TRBV18; d_gene: NA; j_gene: TRBJ2-1; len: 14; abundance: NA; CDR3aa: CASSRGLASNEQFF; CDR3nt: TGTGCCAGCTCACGGGGGCTTGCTAGCAATGAGCAGTTCTTC
v_gene: TRBV10-2; d_gene: NA; j_gene: TRBJ1-4; len: 10; abundance: NA; CDR3aa: CASKGEKLFF; CDR3nt: TGCGCCAGCAAAGGGGAAAAACTGTTTTTT
v_gene: TRBV18; d_gene: NA; j_gene: TRBJ1-2; len: 15; abundance: NA; CDR3aa: CASYDSRGRSYGYTF; CDR3nt: TGTGCCAGCTACGATTCACGGGGGCGAAGCTATGGCTACACCTTC
v_gene: TRBV9; d_gene: NA; j_gene: TRBJ2-6; len: 17; abundance: NA; CDR3aa: CASSVGRPSSGANVLTF; CDR3nt: TGTGCCAGCAGCGTTGGCAGGCCGAGCTCTGGGGCCAACGTCCTGACTTTC
v_gene: TRBV7-9; d_gene: NA; j_gene: TRBJ1-1; len: 12; abundance: NA; CDR3aa: CASSLAGLEAFF; CDR3nt: TGTGCCAGCAGCTTAGCGGGACTTGAAGCTTTCTTT
v_gene: TRBV19; d_gene: NA; j_gene: TRBJ2-5; len: 18; abundance: once; CDR3aa: CASSTGRVGATYQETQYF; CDR3nt: TGTGCCAGTAGTACGGGACGGGTGGGGGCTACCTACCAAGAGACCCAGTACTTC
v_gene: TRBV7-3; d_gene: NA; j_gene: TRBJ2-5; len: 15; abundance: NA; CDR3aa: CASSLTAGIRETQYF; CDR3nt: TGTGCCAGCAGCCTAACCGCAGGGATCCGTGAGACCCAGTACTTC
v_gene: TRBV7-8; d_gene: NA; j_gene: TRBJ1-3; len: 13; abundance: NA; CDR3aa: CASSYQPRNTIYF; CDR3nt: TGTGCCAGCAGCTATCAGCCCCGAAACACCATATATTTT
v_gene: TRBV7-9; d_gene: NA; j_gene: TRBJ1-5; len: 14; abundance: few; CDR3aa: CASSSSTVDQPQHF; CDR3nt: TGTGCCAGCAGCTCCTCGACAGTCGATCAGCCCCAGCATTTT
v_gene: TRBV9; d_gene: TRBD1; j_gene: TRBJ2-2; len: 17; abundance: medium-sized; CDR3aa: CASSVRRDRTNTGELFF; CDR3nt: TGTGCCAGCAGCGTTCGCCGGGACAGGACGAACACCGGGGAGCTGTTTTTT
v_gene: TRBV4-2; d_gene: TRBD1; j_gene: TRBJ1-2; len: 15; abundance: medium-sized; CDR3aa: CASRDSDRGRYGYTF; CDR3nt: TGTGCCAGCAGAGACTCAGACAGGGGAAGGTATGGCTACACCTTC
v_gene: TRBV2; d_gene: NA; j_gene: TRBJ1-6; len: 11; abundance: NA; CDR3aa: CASGADSPLHF; CDR3nt: TGTGCCAGCGGGGCAGATTCACCCCTCCACTTT
v_gene: TRBV5-8; d_gene: NA; j_gene: TRBJ1-1; len: 12; abundance: few; CDR3aa: CASSLSNTEAFF; CDR3nt: TGTGCCAGCAGCTTATCGAACACTGAAGCTTTCTTT
v_gene: TRBV7-6; d_gene: NA; j_gene: TRBJ2-3; len: 12; abundance: NA; CDR3aa: CASSRDMDTQYF; CDR3nt: TGTGCCAGCAGCCGAGATATGGATACGCAGTATTTT
v_gene: TRBV27; d_gene: NA; j_gene: TRBJ1-5; len: 15; abundance: NA; CDR3aa: CASSWGRGFNQPQHF; CDR3nt: TGTGCCAGCAGTTGGGGGAGGGGCTTCAATCAGCCCCAGCATTTT
v_gene: TRBV18; d_gene: NA; j_gene: TRBJ1-5; len: 15; abundance: NA; CDR3aa: CASSPGSRQNVPQHF; CDR3nt: TGTGCCAGCTCACCCGGGTCGAGACAGAACGTGCCCCAGCATTTT
v_gene: TRBV5-4; d_gene: TRBD1; j_gene: TRBJ2-3; len: 12; abundance: NA; CDR3aa: CASSPGQGKQYF; CDR3nt: TGTGCCAGCAGCCCCGGACAGGGGAAGCAGTATTTT
v_gene: TRBV7-9; d_gene: TRBD1; j_gene: TRBJ1-2; len: 16; abundance: NA; CDR3aa: CASSPNSGQRNYGYTF; CDR3nt: TGTGCCAGCAGCCCGAACTCGGGACAGAGGAACTATGGCTACACCTTC
v_gene: TRBV6-5; d_gene: TRBD1; j_gene: TRBJ1-4; len: 16; abundance: NA; CDR3aa: CASSYFPGTGAEKLFF; CDR3nt: TGTGCCAGCAGTTACTTCCCCGGGACAGGGGCTGAAAAACTGTTTTTT
v_gene: TRBV27; d_gene: NA; j_gene: TRBJ1-5; len: 16; abundance: medium-sized; CDR3aa: CASSHTGQFSNQPQHF; CDR3nt: TGTGCCAGCAGTCACACCGGACAGTTCAGCAATCAGCCCCAGCATTTT
v_gene: TRBV6-5; d_gene: TRBD1; j_gene: TRBJ1-2; len: 13; abundance: NA; CDR3aa: CASSTGTVYGYTF; CDR3nt: TGTGCCAGCAGTACCGGGACAGTGTATGGCTACACCTTC
v_gene: TRBV7-2; d_gene: NA; j_gene: TRBJ1-6; len: 15; abundance: NA; CDR3aa: CASSRGRTNNSPLHF; CDR3nt: TGTGCCAGCAGCCGGGGACGGACAAATAATTCACCCCTCCACTTT
v_gene: TRBV27; d_gene: NA; j_gene: TRBJ2-7; len: 13; abundance: NA; CDR3aa: CASSSGLSYEQYF; CDR3nt: TGTGCCAGCAGCTCGGGACTCTCCTACGAGCAGTACTTC
v_gene: TRBV28; d_gene: NA; j_gene: TRBJ1-5; len: 16; abundance: NA; CDR3aa: CASSPQGPLGNQPQHF; CDR3nt: TGTGCCAGCAGCCCGCAGGGTCCATTGGGCAATCAGCCCCAGCATTTT
v_gene: TRBV18; d_gene: NA; j_gene: TRBJ1-1; len: 14; abundance: few; CDR3aa: CASSPSRANTEAFF; CDR3nt: TGTGCCAGCTCACCTTCCAGGGCGAACACTGAAGCTTTCTTT